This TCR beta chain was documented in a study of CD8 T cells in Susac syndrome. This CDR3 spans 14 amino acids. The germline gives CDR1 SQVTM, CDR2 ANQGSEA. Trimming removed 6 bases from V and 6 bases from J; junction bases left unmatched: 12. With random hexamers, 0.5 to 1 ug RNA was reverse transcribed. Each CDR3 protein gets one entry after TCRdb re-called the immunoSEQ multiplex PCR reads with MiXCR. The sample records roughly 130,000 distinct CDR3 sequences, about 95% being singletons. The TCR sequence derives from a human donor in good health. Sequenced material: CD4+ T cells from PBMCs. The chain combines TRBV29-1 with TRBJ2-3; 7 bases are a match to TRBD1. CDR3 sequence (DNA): TGCAGCGTCCAAGGGGGCAGGGCGTCCGATACGCAGTATTTT. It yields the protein CSVQGGRASDTQYF.